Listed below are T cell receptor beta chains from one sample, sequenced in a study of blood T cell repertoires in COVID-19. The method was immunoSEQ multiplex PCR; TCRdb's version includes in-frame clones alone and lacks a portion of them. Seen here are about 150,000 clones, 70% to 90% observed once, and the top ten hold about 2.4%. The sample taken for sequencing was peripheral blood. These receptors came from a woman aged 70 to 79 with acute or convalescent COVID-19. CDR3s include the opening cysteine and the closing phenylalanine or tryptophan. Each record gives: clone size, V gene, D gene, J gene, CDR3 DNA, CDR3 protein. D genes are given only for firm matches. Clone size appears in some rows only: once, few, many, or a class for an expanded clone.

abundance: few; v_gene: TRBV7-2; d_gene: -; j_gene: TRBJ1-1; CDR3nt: TGTGCCAGCAGCTTACAGGCAAACACTGAAGCTTTCTTT; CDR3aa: CASSLQANTEAFF
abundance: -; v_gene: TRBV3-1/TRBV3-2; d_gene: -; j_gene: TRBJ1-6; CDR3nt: TGTGCCAGCAGCCAACAGGAGGCTAATTCACCCCTCCACTTT; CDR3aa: CASSQQEANSPLHF
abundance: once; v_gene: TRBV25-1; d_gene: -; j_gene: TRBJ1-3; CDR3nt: TGTGCCAGCAGTGATCTAGCCCGCTCTGGAAACACCATATATTTT; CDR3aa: CASSDLARSGNTIYF
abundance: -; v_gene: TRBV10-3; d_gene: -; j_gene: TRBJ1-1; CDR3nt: TGTGCCATCAGAGCTTCGACAGACCTGAACACTGAAGCTTTCTTT; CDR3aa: CAIRASTDLNTEAFF
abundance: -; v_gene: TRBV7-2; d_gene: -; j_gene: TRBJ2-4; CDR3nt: TGTGCCAGCAGTAGGGCCGGGGGAATAAACATTCAGTACTTC; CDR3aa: CASSRAGGINIQYF
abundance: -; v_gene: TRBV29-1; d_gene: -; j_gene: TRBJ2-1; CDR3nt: TGCAGCGTTGCCGACAATGAGCAGTTCTTC; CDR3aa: CSVADNEQFF
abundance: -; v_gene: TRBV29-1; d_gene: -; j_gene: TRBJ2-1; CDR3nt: TGCAGCGTTGAGGGCTTACCTTCCTACAATGAGCAGTTCTTC; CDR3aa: CSVEGLPSYNEQFF
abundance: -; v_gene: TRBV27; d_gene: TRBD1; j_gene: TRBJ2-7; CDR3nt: TGTGCCAGCAGTTTATCTATGTGGGGACAGGGTTCTTACGAGCAGTACTTC; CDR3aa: CASSLSMWGQGSYEQYF
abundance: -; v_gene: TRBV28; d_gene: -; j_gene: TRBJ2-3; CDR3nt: TGTGCCAGCAGCTCCTCCTCACAGGGAAGAGGAACAGATACGCAGTATTTT; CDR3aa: CASSSSSQGRGTDTQYF
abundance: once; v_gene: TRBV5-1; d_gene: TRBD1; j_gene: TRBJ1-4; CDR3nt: TGCGCCAGCAGCCGGGGGACAGGGAGCGAAAAACTGTTTTTT; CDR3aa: CASSRGTGSEKLFF
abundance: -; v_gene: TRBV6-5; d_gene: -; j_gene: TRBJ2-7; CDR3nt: TGTGCCAGCAGTCCCCCTAGCTCCTACGAGCAGTACTTC; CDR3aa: CASSPPSSYEQYF
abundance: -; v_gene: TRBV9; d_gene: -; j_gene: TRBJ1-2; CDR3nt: TGTGCCAGCAGCGTAGAGGCAGGAGGACCCTATGGCTACACCTTC; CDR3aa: CASSVEAGGPYGYTF
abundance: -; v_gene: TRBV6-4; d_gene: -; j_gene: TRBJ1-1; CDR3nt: TGTGCCAGCAGTGACTCGAACAGGCCGACTGAAGCTTTCTTT; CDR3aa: CASSDSNRPTEAFF
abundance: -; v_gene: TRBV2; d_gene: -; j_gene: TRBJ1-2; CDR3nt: TGTGCCAGCAGTGAACAGGGTGTTCGGGTAATAGGCTACACCTTC; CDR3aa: CASSEQGVRVIGYTF
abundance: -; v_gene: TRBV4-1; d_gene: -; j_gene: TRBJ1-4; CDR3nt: TGCGCCAGCAGCCAAGACCCGGGGGGGGCAACTAATGAAAAACTGTTTTTT; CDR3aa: CASSQDPGGATNEKLFF
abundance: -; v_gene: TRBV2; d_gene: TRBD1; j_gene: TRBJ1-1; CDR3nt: TGTGCCAGCAGCGTAACAGGGGTATGGGACACTGAAGCTTTCTTT; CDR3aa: CASSVTGVWDTEAFF
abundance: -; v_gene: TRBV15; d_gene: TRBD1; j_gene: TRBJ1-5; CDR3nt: TGTGCCACCAGCAGAGATCTGAGGGGGCAGAGCAATCAGCCCCAGCATTTT; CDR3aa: CATSRDLRGQSNQPQHF
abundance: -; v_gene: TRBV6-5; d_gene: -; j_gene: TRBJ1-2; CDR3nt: TGTGCCAGCAGTTACCGGAGACAGACACTAATGGGCTACACCTTC; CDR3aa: CASSYRRQTLMGYTF
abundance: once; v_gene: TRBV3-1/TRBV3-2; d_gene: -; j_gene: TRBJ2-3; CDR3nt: TGTGCCAGCAGGCCAGCGGGCCAAAGCACAGATACGCAGTATTTT; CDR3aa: CASRPAGQSTDTQYF
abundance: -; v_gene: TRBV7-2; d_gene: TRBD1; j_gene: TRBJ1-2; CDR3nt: TGTGCCAGCAGCTTAGCGACAGGGGTTGGAGGCTATGGCTACACCTTC; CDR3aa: CASSLATGVGGYGYTF
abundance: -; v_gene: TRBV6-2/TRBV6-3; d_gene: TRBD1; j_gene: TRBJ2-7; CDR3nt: TGTGCCAGCAGTTACTCGGGGACAGCCTCCTACGAGCAGTACTTC; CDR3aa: CASSYSGTASYEQYF
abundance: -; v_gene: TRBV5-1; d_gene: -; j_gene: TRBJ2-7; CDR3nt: TGCGCCAGCAAAAGAGACAGCTCCTACGAGCAGTACTTC; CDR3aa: CASKRDSSYEQYF